This T cell receptor beta chain was sequenced for a study of blood T cell repertoires in COVID-19. For the study at large: PBMCs, B-cell-depleted T cells, or T cells were the source of the cDNA or gDNA that made up the material.

Germline CDR1 and CDR2: ENHRY and SYGVKD. This CDR3 comprises 18 residues. Trimming pared 4 bases from V and 2 bases from J, leaving 22 bases between. One Seattle source followed patients from active infection through their disease course. Produced via immunoSEQ multiplex PCR; TCRdb's table is partial and in-frame only. The data contain around 180,000 clones, roughly 79% of them singletons. The chain has TRBV10-3 and TRBJ2-3; D gene unclear. The receptor's source is an elderly woman with COVID-19, enrolled during active disease. Sequenced: peripheral blood. The chain's CDR3 is CAISGNYHPSTNTDTQYF. The CDR3 DNA reads as TGTGCCATCAGTGGTAACTACCATCCATCTACAAACACAGATACGCAGTATTTT.